This TCR beta chain was recorded in a study of CD4 T cells in relation to SARS-CoV-2 and coronaviruses. Overall study: Convalescent patients had median age 38.5 years, range roughly 20 to 80.

Some clones are missing from TCRdb's copy, which holds only in-frame ones; the method was immunoSEQ multiplex PCR. The table has 35,000 to 45,000 clones, roughly 90% seen once. Germline values: CDR1 SGDLS, CDR2 YYNGEE. V lost 4 bases and J lost 5, with 13 bases in between. The CDR3 runs to 14 residues. The chain couples TRBV9 to TRBJ2-1; TRBD1 is a possible D gene (6 bases). This TCR was sampled from an adult with COVID-19. Material for sequencing was memory CD4+ T cells from PBMCs. CDR3 sequence reads: CASSSGQRDNEQFF. DNA of the CDR3: TGTGCCAGCAGCTCAGGACAGCGAGACAATGAGCAGTTCTTC.